A selection of T cell receptor beta chains follows, all from one sample in a study of CD4+ T cells in melanoma. Produced via immunoSEQ multiplex PCR; TCRdb's table is partial and in-frame only. In the table there are about 140,000 clones, around 90% of which are singletons. Receptor source: a human donor with melanoma. CDR3s include the opening cysteine and the closing phenylalanine or tryptophan. The D gene is left open where the match is weak. Clone size appears in some rows only: once, few, many, or a class for an expanded clone.

D	V	J	size	DNA	CDR3
TRBD1	TRBV5-4	TRBJ2-2	NA	TGTGCCAGCAGCGGGCGACAGGGGCCCTACACCGGGGAGCTGTTTTTT	CASSGRQGPYTGELFF
TRBD1	TRBV6-6	TRBJ1-1	NA	TGTGCCAGCAGTCAGCGACAGGGGAGAGCCGCTGAAGCTTTCTTT	CASSQRQGRAAEAFF
NA	TRBV7-9	TRBJ1-1	NA	TGTGCCAGCAGCTCCCTGGCCAGCCCCAACACTGAAGCTTTCTTT	CASSSLASPNTEAFF
NA	TRBV7-9	TRBJ2-3	NA	TGTGCCAGCAGCTTATCGGTTGATACGCAGTATTTT	CASSLSVDTQYF
TRBD1	TRBV7-8	TRBJ2-3	NA	TGTGCCAGCAGCTACAGGGGGAGGACAGATACGCAGTATTTT	CASSYRGRTDTQYF
TRBD1	TRBV30	TRBJ1-2	NA	TGTGCCTGGAATCCGGGACAGGGCTGGGCTAGGTATGGCTACACCTTC	CAWNPGQGWARYGYTF
NA	TRBV7-3	TRBJ2-2	NA	TGTGCCAGCAGCCCAAACACGGGAACCGGGGAGCTGTTTTTT	CASSPNTGTGELFF
NA	TRBV6-5	TRBJ1-1	NA	TGTGCCAGCAGTTGGACACGCATTGCGGCTGAAGCTTTCTTT	CASSWTRIAAEAFF
NA	TRBV4-1	TRBJ2-5	NA	TGCGCCAGCAGCCTGGGAGACTCCGTAAGAGAGACCCAGTACTTC	CASSLGDSVRETQYF
TRBD1	TRBV7-9	TRBJ2-3	NA	TGTGCCAGCAGCTGGCACGGACAGGGGGCCAGCACAGATACGCAGTATTTT	CASSWHGQGASTDTQYF
NA	TRBV11-3	TRBJ2-3	NA	TGTGCCAGCAGCGCTAGGGCCCAGGGCCGAGTGGGGGTTACAGATACGCAGTATTTT	CASSARAQGRVGVTDTQYF
NA	TRBV2	TRBJ1-2	NA	TGTGCCAGCACCCCAGGGAGCTACTATGGCTACACCTTC	CASTPGSYYGYTF
TRBD1	TRBV7-3	TRBJ2-5	NA	TGTGCCAGCAGTTTGTTCGGGACAGGCCAAGAGACCCAGTACTTC	CASSLFGTGQETQYF
NA	TRBV4-1	TRBJ2-7	NA	TGCGCCAGCAGCCAAGCGGCAGGGACCTACGAGCAGTACTTC	CASSQAAGTYEQYF
TRBD1	TRBV6-1	TRBJ2-1	NA	TGTGCCAGCCTAAGGGACAGTCCTTACAATGAGCAGTTCTTC	CASLRDSPYNEQFF
TRBD2	TRBV9	TRBJ2-1	NA	TGTGCCAGCAGCGTTGCACTAGCGGGGGGGACGAATGAGCAGTTCTTC	CASSVALAGGTNEQFF
TRBD1	TRBV5-8	TRBJ2-7	NA	TGTGCCAGCACACGGGACAGGGGTCTAGGGGAGCAGTACTTC	CASTRDRGLGEQYF
NA	TRBV12-5	TRBJ1-1	once	TGTGCTAGTGGTTTGGTAGGAGGGGTTAAGGCTTTCTTT	CASGLVGGVKAFF
NA	TRBV9	TRBJ1-2	NA	TGTGCCAGCAGCCTTGGACAGAGGAACTATGGCTACACCTTC	CASSLGQRNYGYTF